This passage covers 7 T cell receptor beta chains from one sample sequenced in a study of identical twins. TCRdb used MiXCR to reprocess the 5' RACE reads, holding one entry per CDR3 protein. This table holds approximately 240,000 distinct CDR3 sequences, 11% to 15% found once. Input material: memory (CD45RO+) T cells sorted from blood. The origin of the receptors is a woman younger than 30 in good health.

This clonotype occurred many times. The V gene is TRBV12-3 or TRBV12-4, the J gene TRBJ2-1; D is perhaps TRBD1 or TRBD2 (5 bases each). Trimming removed 5 bases at V and 8 bases at J, with 16 bases between. The CDR3 length is 14 residues. CDR3 coding DNA: TGTGCCAGCAGTGGGACGAAAGCATTCGATGAGCAGTTCTTC. It is translated as CASSGTKAFDEQFF.

The chain combines TRBV7-2 with TRBJ2-5; D uncertain. This CDR3 has 15 amino acids. With 1 base removed from V and 2 bases from J, the gap between germline ends came to 11 bases. The germline CDR1 and CDR2 sequences are SGHTA and FQGNSA. For the CDR3, the DNA is TGTGCCAGCAGCTTAGTAGGCCTTACTCAAGAGACCCAGTACTTC. Amino acids: CASSLVGLTQETQYF.

This clonotype showed up just once. The chain combines TRBV10-3 with TRBJ2-5, with D perhaps matching TRBD1 (5 bases). CDR3 length: 14 residues. Trimming removed 6 bases at V and 2 bases at J, with 13 bases between. Germline CDR1 is ENHRY and CDR2 is SYGVKD. CDR3 nucleotide sequence: TGTGCCATCAGCTTGGGGCAGTCTCAAGAGACCCAGTACTTC. The encoded protein is CAISLGQSQETQYF.

This clonotype has just one count. The chain employs TRBV30 and TRBJ2-5; perhaps TRBD2 as D (6 bases). The CDR3 has 15 residues. The V end was cut by 8 bases, the J end by 4 bases, with 23 bases between. Per germline, CDR1 GTSNPN and CDR2 SVGIG (reference sequence). CDR3 in DNA: TGTGCCAGGACTGAGGTGGGAGGAGGCGGAGAGACCCAGTACTTC. Translated: CARTEVGGGGETQYF.

This clonotype has a count of ten or more. The rearrangement links TRBV20-1 to TRBJ1-1; TRBD1 might be the D (6 bases). CDR1 DFQATT and CDR2 SNEGSKA come from the germline V gene (reference sequence). This CDR3 spans 11 amino acids. V lost 6 bases and J 11 bases, leaving 16 bases between the germline ends. CDR3: CSAAIDTGAFF. Written as DNA, the CDR3 is TGCAGTGCCGCCATCGATACAGGGGCTTTCTTT.

This CDR3 reads CASSRHYEQYF. CDR3 nucleotides: TGTGCCAGCAGCCGCCACTACGAGCAGTACTTC. The rearrangement joins TRBV14 to TRBJ2-7; no clear D gene. The CDR3 has 11 residues. Trimming stripped 4 bases from V and 3 bases from J, with 4 bases between. Germline-derived CDR1 and CDR2 are SGHDN and FVKESK. Full variable domain (remainder filled in from reference TRBV14 and TRBJ2-7): EAGVTQFPSHSVIEKGQTVTLRCDPISGHDNLYWYRRVMGKEIKFLLHFVKESKQDESGMPNNRFLAERTGGTYSTLKVQPAELEDSGVYFCASSRHYEQYFGPGTRLTVT.

This chain joins TRBV27 and TRBJ2-1; no clear D. Germline V gene data show CDR1 as MNHEY and CDR2 as SMNVEV (reference sequence). Trimming removed 2 bases from V and 8 bases from J, with 7 bases in between. The CDR3 is 12 residues long. The CDR3, as DNA: TGTGCCAGCAGTTTAAAGGGATATGAGCAGTTCTTC. Its protein product is CASSLKGYEQFF.